The 27 T cell receptor beta chains below come from one sample, sequenced in a study of T cells of healthy individuals. TCRdb fed the 5' RACE reads into MiXCR, producing one record per CDR3 protein. The table has about 96,000 distinct CDR3 sequences, approximately 15% seen once. These receptors were obtained from a human donor in good health.

The table lists this clonotype with many counts. The rearrangement joins TRBV5-5 to TRBJ1-5; tentatively, D is TRBD1 (5 bases). Trimming removed 2 bases from V and 4 bases from J, with 16 bases in between. Germline CDR1 is SGHKS and CDR2 is YYEKEE (reference sequence). There are 16 residues in the CDR3. Here the CDR3 reads CASSLFGQGPNQPQHF. CDR3 nucleotides: TGTGCCAGCAGCTTATTTGGCCAGGGCCCAAATCAGCCCCAGCATTTT.

This sequence joins TRBV7-2 and TRBJ2-3; tentative D call: TRBD1 (5 bases). Germline CDR1 is SGHTA and CDR2 is FQGNSA. V gave up 3 bases and J gave up 0 bases, with 7 bases separating them. This CDR3 has 14 amino acids. The CDR3 sequence: CASSFQGSTDTQYF. CDR3 nucleotides: TGTGCCAGCAGCTTTCAGGGTAGCACAGATACGCAGTATTTT.

The V call is TRBV6-5, the J call TRBJ1-6, with D possibly matching TRBD1 (6 bases). Germline V lookup: CDR1 MNHEY, CDR2 SVGAGI. CDR3 length: 16 residues. V lost 2 bases to trimming and J lost 10 bases, with 18 bases between them. Written as DNA, the CDR3 is TGTGCCAGCAGTTACCAGGTCCCGGGACAAGGATCACCCCTCCACTTT. Encoded protein: CASSYQVPGQGSPLHF.

In this sample, this clonotype is medium-sized. The chain recombines TRBV7-6 with TRBJ1-1, with D perhaps matching TRBD1 (5 bases). CDR1 and CDR2 (germline): SGHVS, FNYEAQ. The CDR3 runs 13 residues. The germline V and J ends were trimmed by 4 bases and 3 bases, with 9 bases remaining between them. DNA for the CDR3: TGTGCCAGCAGCTCAAAGGGGTACACTGAAGCTTTCTTT. It specifies CASSSKGYTEAFF.

In this sample, this clonotype turned up a few times. The chain is built from TRBV11-2 and TRBJ2-2; 10 bases fit TRBD2. The V segment lost 4 bases and the J segment 3 bases; nucleotides outside the gene matches: 5. Germline V gene lookup returns CDR1 SGHAT and CDR2 FQNNGV. The length of the CDR3 is 16 residues. The CDR3 bases are TGTGCCAGCAGCTCTCGGACTAGCGGAGACACCGGGGAGCTGTTTTTT. Amino acid sequence: CASSSRTSGDTGELFF.

This clonotype appeared many times. The chain couples TRBV29-1 to TRBJ2-5, with D uncertain. CDR3 length equals 12 residues. CDR1 and CDR2 (germline): SQVTM, ANQGSEA. V was trimmed by 7 bases and J by 4 bases, leaving 13 bases between them. The CDR3 nucleotides read TGCAGCGCCTGGGCAGATGGAGAGACCCAGTACTTC. Residues: CSAWADGETQYF.

This clonotype was seen only a few times. The rearrangement links TRBV7-2 to TRBJ1-5; 7 positions match TRBD1. Germline lookup yields CDR1 SGHTA and CDR2 FQGNSA. V shed 6 bases and J 6 bases; nucleotides not matched to a gene: 14. The CDR3 loop spans 16 amino acids. The CDR3 here is CASSRQGGYSAQPQHF. The CDR3, as DNA: TGTGCCAGCAGTAGACAGGGAGGGTACTCTGCTCAGCCCCAGCATTTT.

This clonotype was seen more than once but under ten times. The chain employs TRBV9 and TRBJ2-2, with 11 bases that match TRBD1. The CDR3 totals 15 residues. The germline gives CDR1 SGDLS, CDR2 YYNGEE. The junction had 4 bases not matched to a gene; V was cut back by 5 bases and J by 4 bases. CDR3: CASRKGTGGTGELFF. CDR3 in DNA: TGTGCCAGCAGGAAGGGGACAGGGGGCACCGGGGAGCTGTTTTTT. The full variable domain, its missing parts supplied by reference TRBV9 and TRBJ2-2, is DSGVTQTPKHLITATGQRVTLRCSPRSGDLSVYWYQQSLDQGLQFLIQYYNGEERAKGNILERFSAQQFPDLHSELNLSSLELGDSALYFCASRKGTGGTGELFFGEGSRLTVL.

This clonotype was seen at least ten times. The rearrangement joins TRBV9 to TRBJ1-1; 8 positions match TRBD1. Germline lookup yields CDR1 SGDLS and CDR2 YYNGEE. J was trimmed by 0 bases and V by 4 bases; bases with no gene match: 5. The CDR3 sequence is 15 residues long. This CDR3 is CASSRETGVNTEAFF. CDR3 in DNA: TGTGCCAGCAGCCGGGAGACAGGGGTGAACACTGAAGCTTTCTTT.

This clonotype was detected a few times. This chain uses TRBV6-6 with TRBJ2-2; maybe TRBD1 (5 bases). The germline gives CDR1 MNHNY, CDR2 SVGAGI (reference sequence). With 4 bases removed from V and 1 base from J, the gap between germline ends came to 16 bases. The CDR3 has 17 amino acids. CDR3 DNA sequence: TGTGCCAGCAGTTTACGACAGCGCCTTAAGAACACCGGGGAGCTGTTTTTT. Protein: CASSLRQRLKNTGELFF.

This clonotype was detected many times. The V call is TRBV28, the J call TRBJ1-6; perhaps TRBD1 as D (5 bases). The CDR3 runs to 14 residues. Trimming left V 1 base short and J 13 bases short, with 14 bases between. Germline V CDR1 and CDR2: MDHEN, SYDVKM. CDR3 bases: TGTGCCAGCAGTTTATCCACCACCGGGGACCCCCTCCACTTT. It encodes CASSLSTTGDPLHF.

This clonotype was recorded a few times. V usage is TRBV6-4 and J usage is TRBJ2-3; D unclear. The CDR3 length is 15 residues. The V end lost 2 bases, the J end lost 0 bases, and 9 bases lay between the germline ends. Germline V gene sequence: CDR1 MRHNA, CDR2 SNTAGT. DNA for the CDR3: TGTGCCAGCAGTGACGTGGTCACTAGCACAGATACGCAGTATTTT. It specifies CASSDVVTSTDTQYF.

The chain uses TRBV25-1 and TRBJ2-5; TRBD1 matches 7 bases. The CDR3 is 15 residues long. Germline-derived CDR1 and CDR2 are MGHDK and SYGVNS. Unmatched junction bases numbered 9, after V lost 3 bases and J lost 5 bases. The CDR3 spells CASSDVTGPGETQYF. The CDR3 DNA sequence: TGTGCCAGCAGTGACGTGACAGGGCCTGGGGAGACCCAGTACTTC.

This clonotype was seen repeatedly, ten times or more. The CDR3 reads CSHGTGGIDEQFF. CDR3 bases: TGCAGCCACGGGACGGGGGGGATCGATGAGCAGTTCTTC. This sequence joins TRBV29-1 and TRBJ2-1, with 8 bases matching TRBD2. V was clipped by 8 bases and J by 8 bases; unmatched bases: 11. The CDR3 runs 13 residues. Looked up from germline, CDR1 is SQVTM and CDR2 is ANQGSEA.

This clonotype occurred a few times. V usage is TRBV4-3 and J usage is TRBJ1-3, with 7 bases fitting TRBD1. There are 16 residues in the CDR3. V shed 2 bases and J 2 bases; nucleotides not matched to a gene: 6. CDR1 and CDR2 from the germline V gene are LGHNA and YSLEER. The DNA for the CDR3 is TGCGCCAGCAGCCAAACTCCGGACAGGCCTGGAAACACCATATATTTT. It translates to CASSQTPDRPGNTIYF.

This clonotype was observed a few times. The chain combines TRBV12-3 or TRBV12-4 with TRBJ2-3, with TRBD1 matching 10 bases. J was trimmed by 8 bases and V by 5 bases; bases with no gene match: 4. The CDR3 runs 13 residues. This CDR3 reads CASSVGTGATQYF. CDR3 nucleotides: TGTGCCAGCAGTGTCGGGACAGGGGCTACGCAGTATTTT.

This clonotype was counted a few times. The V gene is TRBV19, the J gene TRBJ1-2, with D unclear. The germline V gene has CDR1 LNHDA and CDR2 SQIVND (reference sequence). V gave up 4 bases and J gave up 4 bases, with 10 bases separating them. The CDR3 runs to 13 residues. The CDR3 DNA sequence: TGTGCCAGTAGTAACCCGGACGGCTATGGCTACACCTTC. As protein: CASSNPDGYGYTF.

This clonotype was seen a handful of times. This chain connects TRBV6-5 to TRBJ1-5; a possible D gene is TRBD1 (5 bases). Per germline, CDR1 MNHEY and CDR2 SVGAGI. CDR3 length: 15 amino acids. Deletions cut 6 bases from V and 3 bases from J, with 15 bases between. The CDR3 region has the DNA TGTGCCAGCAGGCCCTGGGACGGACACAATCAGCCCCAGCATTTT. It specifies CASRPWDGHNQPQHF.

This clonotype has more than one count but fewer than ten. The chain recombines TRBV5-1 with TRBJ2-7; TRBD1 aligns across 8 bases. CDR1 and CDR2 (germline): SGHRS, YFSETQ. Germline trimming cut 7 bases from V and 0 bases from J; bases unmatched to any gene: 3. The CDR3 has 13 amino acids. CDR3 nucleotide sequence: TGCGCCAGCGCCACAGGGGGCTCCTACGAGCAGTACTTC. This gives the protein CASATGGSYEQYF. The variable domain in full, with the rest retrieved from reference TRBV5-1 and TRBJ2-7, is KAGVTQTPRYLIKTRGQQVTLSCSPISGHRSVSWYQQTPGQGLQFLFEYFSETQRNKGNFPGRFSGRQFSNSRSEMNVSTLELGDSALYLCASATGGSYEQYFGPGTRLTVT.

V is TRBV15 and J is TRBJ2-2; D gene ambiguous. CDR3 length: 14 amino acids. Trimming shortened V by 0 bases and J by 4 bases, and 6 bases separated the two germline ends. Germline CDR1 reads LNHNV; CDR2 reads YYDKDF (reference sequence). CDR3 loop: CATSRDESTGELFF. CDR3 DNA sequence: TGTGCCACCAGCAGAGATGAGTCCACCGGGGAGCTGTTTTTT.

The chain uses TRBV28 and TRBJ2-2; D unresolved. V was shortened by 6 bases and J by 4 bases, with 3 bases between the two germline ends. Germline V gene lookup returns CDR1 MDHEN and CDR2 SYDVKM. CDR3 length equals 11 residues. CDR3 region: CASRRTGELFF. For the CDR3, the DNA is TGTGCCAGCAGACGCACCGGGGAGCTGTTTTTT.

There are a few counts of this clonotype. The chain couples TRBV12-3 or TRBV12-4 to TRBJ2-2; perhaps TRBD1 as D (6 bases). V gave up 7 bases and J gave up 3 bases, with 6 bases separating them. The CDR3 contains 12 residues. CDR3 protein: CASKGDTGELFF. For the CDR3, the DNA is TGTGCCAGCAAGGGGGACACCGGGGAGCTGTTTTTT.

There are many counts of this clonotype. The chain is built from TRBV7-2 and TRBJ1-5; TRBD1 might be the D (5 bases). The CDR3 length is 14 residues. In germline, CDR1 is SGHTA, CDR2 FQGNSA. With 5 bases removed from V and 3 bases from J, the gap between germline ends came to 11 bases. The CDR3 loop reads CASSPPGDNQPQHF. In DNA, the CDR3 is TGTGCCAGCAGCCCGCCGGGGGACAATCAGCCCCAGCATTTT.

This clonotype showed up just a few times. This sequence joins TRBV12-3 or TRBV12-4 and TRBJ2-2; 7 bases match TRBD1. The CDR3 consists of 15 residues. V lost 5 bases and J lost 4; bases outside the gene matches: 7. CDR3 loop: CASSVTGAPTGELFF. CDR3 in DNA: TGTGCCAGCAGTGTTACAGGGGCGCCCACCGGGGAGCTGTTTTTT.

Comments on this clonotype: A single base separates this from a much larger clone, so it may be a read error. The chain links TRBV30 to TRBJ1-4; no definite D call. V was pared by 1 base and J by 10 bases, with 13 bases between. Germline V gene sequence: CDR1 GTSNPN, CDR2 SVGIG (reference sequence). There are 13 residues in the CDR3. For the CDR3, the DNA is TGTGCCTGGAGTGACGCGAATGAGGGAAAACTGTTTTTT. Translation: CAWSDANEGKLFF.

The chain combines TRBV29-1 with TRBJ1-2, with a possible D match to TRBD1 (5 bases). CDR3 size: 14 residues. V was clipped by 3 bases and J by 2 bases, with 13 bases between them. The germline gives CDR1 SQVTM, CDR2 ANQGSEA. The CDR3 nucleotides read TGCAGCGTTGATGGGGCCAGGCTGAACTATGGCTACACCTTC. Protein sequence: CSVDGARLNYGYTF.

This clonotype was seen repeatedly, ten times or more. This sequence joins TRBV20-1 and TRBJ2-7; 9 nucleotides align to TRBD1. Germline CDR1 reads DFQATT; CDR2 reads SNEGSKA (reference sequence). The CDR3 spans 12 residues. J lost 5 bases, V lost 3 bases, and 2 bases had no gene match. The CDR3 region has the DNA TGCAGTGCTAGGGACAGGGGCGACGAGCAGTACTTC. It translates to CSARDRGDEQYF.